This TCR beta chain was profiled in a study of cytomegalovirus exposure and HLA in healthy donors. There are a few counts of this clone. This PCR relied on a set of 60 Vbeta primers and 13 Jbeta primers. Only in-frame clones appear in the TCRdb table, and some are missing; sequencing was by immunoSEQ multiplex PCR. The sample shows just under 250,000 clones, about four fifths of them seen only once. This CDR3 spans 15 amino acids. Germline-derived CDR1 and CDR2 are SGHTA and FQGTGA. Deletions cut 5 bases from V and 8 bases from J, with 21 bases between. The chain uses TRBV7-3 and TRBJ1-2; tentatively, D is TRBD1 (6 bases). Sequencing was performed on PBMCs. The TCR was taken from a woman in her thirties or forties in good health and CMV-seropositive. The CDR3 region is CASSASGTPGLGYTF. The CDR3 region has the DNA TGTGCCAGCAGCGCATCCGGGACACCCGGATTAGGCTACACCTTC. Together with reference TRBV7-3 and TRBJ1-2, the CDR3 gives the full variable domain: GAGVSQTPSNKVTEKGKYVELRCDPISGHTALYWYRQSLGQGPEFLIYFQGTGAADDSGLPNDRFFAVRPEGSVSTLKIQRTERGDSAVYLCASSASGTPGLGYTFGSGTRLTVV.